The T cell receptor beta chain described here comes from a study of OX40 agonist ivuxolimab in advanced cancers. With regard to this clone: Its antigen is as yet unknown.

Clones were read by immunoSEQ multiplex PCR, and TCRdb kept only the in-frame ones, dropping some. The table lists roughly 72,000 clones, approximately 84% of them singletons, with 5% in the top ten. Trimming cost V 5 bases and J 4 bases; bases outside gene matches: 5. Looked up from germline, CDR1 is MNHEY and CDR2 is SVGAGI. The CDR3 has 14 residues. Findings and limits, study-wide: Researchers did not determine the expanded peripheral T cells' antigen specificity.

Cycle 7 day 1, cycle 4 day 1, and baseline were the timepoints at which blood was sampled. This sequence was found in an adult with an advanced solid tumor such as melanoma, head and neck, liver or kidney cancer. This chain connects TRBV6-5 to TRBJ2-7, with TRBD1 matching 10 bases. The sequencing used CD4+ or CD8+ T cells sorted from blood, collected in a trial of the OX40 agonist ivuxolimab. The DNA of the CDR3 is TGTGCCAGCAGTGCCGGGACAGGGGTATACGAGCAGTACTTC. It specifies CASSAGTGVYEQYF.